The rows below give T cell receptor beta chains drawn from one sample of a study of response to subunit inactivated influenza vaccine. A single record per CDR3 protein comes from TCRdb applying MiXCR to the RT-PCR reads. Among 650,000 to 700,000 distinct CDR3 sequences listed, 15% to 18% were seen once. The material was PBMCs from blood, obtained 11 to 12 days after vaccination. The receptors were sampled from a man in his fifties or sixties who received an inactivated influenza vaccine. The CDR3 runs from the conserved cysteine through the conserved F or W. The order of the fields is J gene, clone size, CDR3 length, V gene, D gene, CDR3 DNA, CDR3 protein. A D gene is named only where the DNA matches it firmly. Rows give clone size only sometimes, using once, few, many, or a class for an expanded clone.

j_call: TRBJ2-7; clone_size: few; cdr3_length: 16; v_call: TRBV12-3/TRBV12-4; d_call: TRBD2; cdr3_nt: TGTGCCAGCAAGTTGGGTAGCGGGAGCGCATTTTACGAGCAGTACTTC; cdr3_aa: CASKLGSGSAFYEQYF
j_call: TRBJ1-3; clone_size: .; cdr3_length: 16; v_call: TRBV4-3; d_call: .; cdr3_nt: TGCGCCAGCAGCCAAGATGAAACAGGGACTGGAAACACCATATATTTT; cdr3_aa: CASSQDETGTGNTIYF
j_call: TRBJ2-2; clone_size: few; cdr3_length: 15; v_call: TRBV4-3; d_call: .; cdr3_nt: TGCGCCAGCAGCCAAGTGGTCAGGGAGTCCGGGGAGCTGTTTTTT; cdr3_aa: CASSQVVRESGELFF
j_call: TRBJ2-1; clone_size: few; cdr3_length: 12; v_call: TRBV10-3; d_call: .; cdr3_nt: TGTGCCATCAGAAATAAAGGGAATGAGCAGTTCTTC; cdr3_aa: CAIRNKGNEQFF
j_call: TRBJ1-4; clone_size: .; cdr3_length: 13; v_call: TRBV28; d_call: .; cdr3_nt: TGTGCCAGCATGAAGTGGGTTAATGAAAAACTGTTTTTT; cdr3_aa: CASMKWVNEKLFF
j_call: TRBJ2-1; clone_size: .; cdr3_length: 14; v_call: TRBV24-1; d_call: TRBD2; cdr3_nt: TGTGCCACCAGTGACTCTAGCGGGAGGAATGAGCAGTTCTTC; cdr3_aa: CATSDSSGRNEQFF
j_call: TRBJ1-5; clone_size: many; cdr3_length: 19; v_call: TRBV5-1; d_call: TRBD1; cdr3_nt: TGCGCCAGCAGCTCACGCCGGGACAGGGGGCCTTATAGCAATCAGCCCCAGCATTTT; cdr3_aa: CASSSRRDRGPYSNQPQHF
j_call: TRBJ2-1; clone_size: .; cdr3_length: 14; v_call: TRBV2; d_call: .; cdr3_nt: TGTGCCAGCAGTGACCAGCGGGATAGGGGGGAGCAGTTCTTC; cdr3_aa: CASSDQRDRGEQFF
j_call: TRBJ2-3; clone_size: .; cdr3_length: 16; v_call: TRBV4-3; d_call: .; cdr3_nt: TGCGCCAGCAGCCAAGAAATAATTGAGTTCCGAAATACGCAGTATTTT; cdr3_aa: CASSQEIIEFRNTQYF
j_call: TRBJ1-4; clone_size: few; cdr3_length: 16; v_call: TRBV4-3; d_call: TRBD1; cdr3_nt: TGCGCCAGCAGCCAGGGTAGACAGGGGGAAAAGAAAAAACTGTTTTTT; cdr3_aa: CASSQGRQGEKKKLFF
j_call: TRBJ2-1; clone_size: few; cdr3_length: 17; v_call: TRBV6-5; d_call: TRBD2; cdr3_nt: TGTGCCAGCAGTTACCCGACTAGCGGGGGAGGTTGGGATGAGCAGTTCTTC; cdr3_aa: CASSYPTSGGGWDEQFF
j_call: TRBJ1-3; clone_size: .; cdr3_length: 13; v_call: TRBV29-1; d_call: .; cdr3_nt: TGCAGCGTTGGAGAGGTTGCGGGAAACACCATATATTTT; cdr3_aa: CSVGEVAGNTIYF
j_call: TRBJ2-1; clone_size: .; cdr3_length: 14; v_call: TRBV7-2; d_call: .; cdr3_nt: TGTGCCAGCAGCCCCGGGACATATAATAATGAGCAGTTCTTC; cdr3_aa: CASSPGTYNNEQFF
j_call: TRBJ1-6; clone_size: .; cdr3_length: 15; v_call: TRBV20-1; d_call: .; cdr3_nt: TGCAGTGCTAGAGTGGACGGCTGGACGGCTTCACCCCTCCACTTT; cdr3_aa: CSARVDGWTASPLHF
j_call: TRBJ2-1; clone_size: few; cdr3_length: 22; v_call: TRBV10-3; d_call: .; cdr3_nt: TGTGCCATCAGTGAGTCCATCCAAACCCCTCGACGTTGGCTTAGCTCCTACAATGAGCAGTTCTTC; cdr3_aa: CAISESIQTPRRWLSSYNEQFF
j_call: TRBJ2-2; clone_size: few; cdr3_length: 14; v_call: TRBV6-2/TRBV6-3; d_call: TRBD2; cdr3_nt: TGTGCCAGCAGTTCCAACCTAGCGGCCGGGGAGCTGTTTTTT; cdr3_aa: CASSSNLAAGELFF
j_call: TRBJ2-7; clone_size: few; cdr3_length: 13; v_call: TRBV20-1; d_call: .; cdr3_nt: TGCAGTGCTATCGGCAGAGAAGGATACGAGCAGTACTTC; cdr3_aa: CSAIGREGYEQYF
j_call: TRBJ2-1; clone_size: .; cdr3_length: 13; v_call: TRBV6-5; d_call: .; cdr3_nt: TGTGCCAGCAGTTACAAGGACGGTGGTGAGCAGTTCTTC; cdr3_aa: CASSYKDGGEQFF
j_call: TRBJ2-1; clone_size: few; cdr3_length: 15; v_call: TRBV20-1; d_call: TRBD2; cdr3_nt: TGCAGTGCTACAAGCGGGGGGAGCTCCTACAATGAGCAGTTCTTC; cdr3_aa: CSATSGGSSYNEQFF
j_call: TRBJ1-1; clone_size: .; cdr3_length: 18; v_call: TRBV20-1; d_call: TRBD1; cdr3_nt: TGCAGTGCTACTCGAGGGGCCGGACAGGGGGCGGTGAACACTGAAGCTTTCTTT; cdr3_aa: CSATRGAGQGAVNTEAFF
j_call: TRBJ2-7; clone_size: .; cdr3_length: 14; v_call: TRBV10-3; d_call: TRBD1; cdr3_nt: TGTGCCATCAGTGTCGGGACAGGGAACTACGAGCAGTACTTC; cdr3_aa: CAISVGTGNYEQYF
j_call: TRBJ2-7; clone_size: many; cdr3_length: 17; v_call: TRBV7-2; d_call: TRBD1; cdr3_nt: TGTGCCAGCAGCTCTAAGACAGGGTTGAAGAGGGCCTACGAGCAGTACTTC; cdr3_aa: CASSSKTGLKRAYEQYF
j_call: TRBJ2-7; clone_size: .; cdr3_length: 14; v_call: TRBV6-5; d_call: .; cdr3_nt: TGTGCCAGCAGTTACTCGAGAGGAGTCTACGAGCAGTACTTC; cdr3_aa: CASSYSRGVYEQYF
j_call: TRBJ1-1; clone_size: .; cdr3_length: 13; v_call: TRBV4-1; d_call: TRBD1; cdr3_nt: TGCGCCAGCGGCGACAGGGAGAACACTGAAGCTTTCTTT; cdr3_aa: CASGDRENTEAFF
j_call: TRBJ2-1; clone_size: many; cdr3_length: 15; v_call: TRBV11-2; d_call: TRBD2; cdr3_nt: TGTGCCAGCAGCTTAAATGGGAGGGTTTACCCTGAGCAGTTCTTC; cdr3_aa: CASSLNGRVYPEQFF
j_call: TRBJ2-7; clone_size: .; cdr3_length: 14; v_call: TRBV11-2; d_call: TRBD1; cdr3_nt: TGTGCCAGCAGCTTCGACAGGGGGGTCTACGAGCAGTACTTC; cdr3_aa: CASSFDRGVYEQYF
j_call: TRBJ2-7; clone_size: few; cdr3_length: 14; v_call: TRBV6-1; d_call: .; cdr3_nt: TGTGCCAGCAACTTGGGGGTTCTTAGGGACGAGCAGTACTTC; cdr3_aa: CASNLGVLRDEQYF
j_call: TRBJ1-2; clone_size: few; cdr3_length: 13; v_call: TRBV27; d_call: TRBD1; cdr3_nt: TGTGCCAGCAGACCGACAGGGGACTATGGCTACACCTTC; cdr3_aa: CASRPTGDYGYTF
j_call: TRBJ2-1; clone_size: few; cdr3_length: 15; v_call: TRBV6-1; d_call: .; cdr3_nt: TGTGCCAGCGGTCAGTCTGGGAGCTCCTACAATGAGCAGTTCTTC; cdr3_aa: CASGQSGSSYNEQFF
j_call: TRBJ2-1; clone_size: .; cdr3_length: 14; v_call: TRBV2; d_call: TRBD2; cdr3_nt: TGTGCCAGCAGCTTCGGAACGGCTAGCGGGAGTGAGTTCTTC; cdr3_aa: CASSFGTASGSEFF
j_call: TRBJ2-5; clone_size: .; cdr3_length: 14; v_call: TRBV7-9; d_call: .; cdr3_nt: TGTGCCAGCAGCTTTTCACAGGGAAAAGAGACCCAGTACTTC; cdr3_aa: CASSFSQGKETQYF
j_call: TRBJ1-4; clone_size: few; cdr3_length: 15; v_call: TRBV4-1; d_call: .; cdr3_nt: TGCGCCAGCAGCCAAGGTACTGTACGGAGTGAAAAACTGTTTTTT; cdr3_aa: CASSQGTVRSEKLFF
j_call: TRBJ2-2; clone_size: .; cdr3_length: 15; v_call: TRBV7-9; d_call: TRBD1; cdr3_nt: TGTGCCAGCAGCGCCCGGGACAGTAACACCGGGGAGCTGTTTTTT; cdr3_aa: CASSARDSNTGELFF
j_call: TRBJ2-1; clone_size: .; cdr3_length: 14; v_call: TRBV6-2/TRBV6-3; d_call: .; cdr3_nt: TGTGCCAGCAGTAGGGCGGGCCCATACAATGAGCAGTTCTTC; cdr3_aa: CASSRAGPYNEQFF
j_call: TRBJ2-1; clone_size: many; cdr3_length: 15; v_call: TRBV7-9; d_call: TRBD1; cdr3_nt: TGTGCCAGCAGCCGCCCGGGACAGGGGCACAATGAGCAGTTCTTC; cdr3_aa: CASSRPGQGHNEQFF
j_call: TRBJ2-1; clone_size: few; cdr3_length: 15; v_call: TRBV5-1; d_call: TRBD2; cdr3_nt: TGCGCCAGCAGCCCCGGACTAGACCCCTACAATGAGCAGTTCTTC; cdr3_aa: CASSPGLDPYNEQFF
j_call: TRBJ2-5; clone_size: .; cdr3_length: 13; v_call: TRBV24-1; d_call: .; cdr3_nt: TGTGCCACCAGGGGGGACGTCCGCGAGACCCAGTACTTC; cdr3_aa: CATRGDVRETQYF
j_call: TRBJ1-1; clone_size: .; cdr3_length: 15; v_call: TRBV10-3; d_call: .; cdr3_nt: TGTGCCATCACCAGTGGAGTAGGGGAGAACACTGAAGCTTTCTTT; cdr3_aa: CAITSGVGENTEAFF
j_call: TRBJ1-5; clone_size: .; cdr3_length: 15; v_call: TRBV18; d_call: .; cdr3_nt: TGTGCCAGCTCTCGGCTAGGATTCGGCAATCAGCCCCAGCATTTT; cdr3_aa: CASSRLGFGNQPQHF
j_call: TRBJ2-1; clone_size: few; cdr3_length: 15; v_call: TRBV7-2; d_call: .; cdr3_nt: TGTGCCAGCAGCTTAGATCAGCCATCCTACAATGAGCAGTTCTTC; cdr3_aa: CASSLDQPSYNEQFF
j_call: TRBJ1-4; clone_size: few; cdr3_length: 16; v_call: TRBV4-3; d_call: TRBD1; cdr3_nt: TGCGCCAGCAGCCAAGGGACAGGGCTGTATGTTGAAAAACTGTTTTTT; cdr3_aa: CASSQGTGLYVEKLFF
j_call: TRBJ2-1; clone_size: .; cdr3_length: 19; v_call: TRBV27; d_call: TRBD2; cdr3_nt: TGTGCCAGCTCCCTCCGGGGACTAGCGGGAGGAAGGTCCTACAATGAGCAGTTCTTC; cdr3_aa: CASSLRGLAGGRSYNEQFF
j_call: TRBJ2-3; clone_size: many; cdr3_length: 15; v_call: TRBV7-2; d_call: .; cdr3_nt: TGTGCCAGCAGCTCAGGCTCTTTCTACACAGATACGCAGTATTTT; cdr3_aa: CASSSGSFYTDTQYF
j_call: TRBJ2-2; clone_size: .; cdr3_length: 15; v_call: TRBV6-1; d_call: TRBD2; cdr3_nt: TGTGCCAGCAGCCCTAGCGGCCATGGATCCGGGGAGCTGTTTTTT; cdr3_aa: CASSPSGHGSGELFF
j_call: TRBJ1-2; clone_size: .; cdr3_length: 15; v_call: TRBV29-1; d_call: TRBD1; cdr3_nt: TGCAGCGTTGAGTCTTGGGACAGGGGAGGCTATGGCTACACCTTC; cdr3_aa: CSVESWDRGGYGYTF
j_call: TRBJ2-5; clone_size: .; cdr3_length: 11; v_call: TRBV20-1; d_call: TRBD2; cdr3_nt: TGCACTCCGGGAGGATCAGAGACCCAGTACTTC; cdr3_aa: CTPGGSETQYF
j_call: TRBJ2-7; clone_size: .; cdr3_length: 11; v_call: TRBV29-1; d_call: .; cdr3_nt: TGCAGCGTCGGGAAACGGGGAGAGCAGTACTTC; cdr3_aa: CSVGKRGEQYF
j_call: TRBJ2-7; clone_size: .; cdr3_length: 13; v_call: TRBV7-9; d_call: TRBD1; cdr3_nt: TGTGCCAGCAGCTCCCTGGACAGGGGAGAGCAGTACTTC; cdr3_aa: CASSSLDRGEQYF
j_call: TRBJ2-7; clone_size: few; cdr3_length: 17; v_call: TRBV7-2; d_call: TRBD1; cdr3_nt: TGTGCCAGCAGCTTCTCGGGACAGGGGGCTTTCCCCTACGAGCAGTACTTC; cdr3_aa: CASSFSGQGAFPYEQYF
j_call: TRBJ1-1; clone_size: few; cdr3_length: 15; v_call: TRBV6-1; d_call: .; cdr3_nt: TGTGCCAGCAGTGAACAGGCGGTCATGAACACTGAAGCTTTCTTT; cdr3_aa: CASSEQAVMNTEAFF
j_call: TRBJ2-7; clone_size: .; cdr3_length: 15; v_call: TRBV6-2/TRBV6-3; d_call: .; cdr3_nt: TGTGCCAGCAGAAAAACCAGGGAAGGGGCCTACGAGCAGTACTTC; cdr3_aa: CASRKTREGAYEQYF
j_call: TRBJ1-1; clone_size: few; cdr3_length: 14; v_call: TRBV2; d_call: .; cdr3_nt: TGTGCCAGCAGTGAAGGCGGGGCGGGCACTGAAGCTTTCTTT; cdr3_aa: CASSEGGAGTEAFF
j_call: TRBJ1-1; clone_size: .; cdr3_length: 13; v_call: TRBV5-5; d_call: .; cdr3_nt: TGTGCCAGCGGCGTACTGGCCCCGCTTGAAGCTTTCTTT; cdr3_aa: CASGVLAPLEAFF
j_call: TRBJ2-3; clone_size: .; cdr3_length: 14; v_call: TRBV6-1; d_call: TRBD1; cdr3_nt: TGTGCCAGCAGGAGGGACAGGGTTTTAGATACGCAGTATTTT; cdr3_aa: CASRRDRVLDTQYF
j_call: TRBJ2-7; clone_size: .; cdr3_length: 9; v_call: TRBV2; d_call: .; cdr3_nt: TGTGCCATTACAGAAGAGCAGTACTTC; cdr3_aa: CAITEEQYF
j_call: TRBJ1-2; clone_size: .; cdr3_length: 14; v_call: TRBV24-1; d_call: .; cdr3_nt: TGTGCCACCAGTGATAGGGGCTTAGACTATGGCTACACCTTC; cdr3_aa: CATSDRGLDYGYTF
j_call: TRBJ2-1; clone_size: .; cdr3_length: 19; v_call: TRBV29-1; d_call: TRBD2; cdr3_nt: TGCAGCGTTGAAGAATCGGGGTGGGTACGGACTAGCGGGAACAATGAGCAGTTCTTC; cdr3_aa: CSVEESGWVRTSGNNEQFF